This TCR beta chain appears in the sequencing data of a study of blood T cells in healthy people across ages (dated by TCRdb to the mid-2010s). A note on the overall study: In model experiments, roughly one uniquely barcoded TCR beta cDNA molecule per two T cells was captured by template switching. To track age-related changes in TCR beta repertoire diversity, the study relied on deep sequencing normalized with unique cDNA molecular identifiers. The donors were divided into four age groups: young (average approximately 17 years), middle-aged (about 41), aged (about 56) and long-lived (about 84). To avoid experimental bias, donors of different ages were distributed randomly across sequencing lanes. Using the same blood draw, the study looked at two additional independent replicas of 1 million unique cDNA reads for two donors, one aged 18 to 30 and the other aged 80 or older.

Beyond this particular receptor, the publication reports: The percentage of naive T cells measured by flow cytometry correlated strongly with observed TCR beta diversity. Because donor CMV infection status was unknown, age-related changes in expanded clonotypes were potentially confounded. Estimates of total diversity based on one million sequenced T cells were regarded as lower bounds and as underestimates. Bulk unsorted PBMC profiling prevented conclusive comparison of naive and antigen-experienced compartments. As age increased, observed TCR beta diversity per million T cells dropped in a roughly linear way, and a significant reduction was already evident by age about 40. The long-lived group showed more naive CD4+ T cells, fewer expanded clones and increased TCR diversity than the aged group, suggesting age selection.

This clonotype was found a few times. Its antigen remains undetermined. No quality values exist for individual bases; no much larger clone is one base distant. V drops 7 bases and J drops 4 bases, leaving 6 bases in between. From a lookup of the germline V gene, CDR1 and CDR2 are LGHNT and FRNRAP. From the cysteine up to the phenylalanine, the CDR3 has a length of 11 residues. This entry keeps only the CDR3 DNA: 33 bases, framed from base 1. The library relied on 5' RACE. A second PCR of roughly 7 to 12 cycles was run with a J-beta primer mix and a sample-barcoded 5' primer. Each TCR beta cDNA molecule received a unique molecular identifier from a template-switch 5' adaptor carrying 12 random nucleotides. Each sample yielded at least 2.5 million CDR3-containing paired-end reads. First-strand cDNA was synthesized from all RNA with the Mint cDNA synthesis kit, primed by a TRBC-specific oligonucleotide. Following uracil-DNA glycosylase treatment, all cDNA underwent a first 18-cycle PCR with the universal primers M1SS and BC2_uni_R. Turning to the authors' computational methods: For normalization, 1 million high-quality reads, each with a distinct molecular identifier, were randomly selected from each sample. Instead of being binned into consensus sequences, reads with shared molecular identifiers were discarded. MiTCR, set to a Q25 quality threshold and the strictest error-elimination algorithm, was used for CDR3 identification, clonotype clustering and error correction. A nonparametric unseen species model using Euler transformation provided a lower-bound estimate of total TCR beta diversity. TCRdb reanalyzed the raw reads on its own, using fastp at Q25 for trimming and MiXCR for clone calling, and kept in-frame beta chains. Entries are consolidated by CDR3 protein sequence, retaining the most common genes and DNA. These V and J calls originate from TCRdb's pipeline instead of the authors' own analysis. The sample table lists approximately 2,000,000 distinct CDR3 sequences, roughly two fifths of them with a count of one. About 21% of the sample is in the top ten clones.

The 39 donors, aged 6 to 90 years, were systemically healthy Caucasian individuals from Russia. Each donor gave 8.5 to 10 milliliters of peripheral blood, collected into EDTA-treated Vacutainer tubes. PBMCs were isolated by Ficoll-Paque density-gradient centrifugation, with at least 6 million obtained per sample. Trizol reagent was used to extract total RNA from the PBMCs, yielding at least 6 micrograms per sample. Naive CD45RAhigh/CD27high T cell percentages were measured by flow cytometry on a PBMC aliquot from every donor. The V gene is TRBV12-5 and the J gene is TRBJ2-3; the D gene is unclear. The material sequenced was blood. The sequence was collected from a human donor in good health. The sequence in DNA is TGTGCTAGTGCCGACGCAGATACGCAGTATTTT. Its protein is CASADADTQYF.